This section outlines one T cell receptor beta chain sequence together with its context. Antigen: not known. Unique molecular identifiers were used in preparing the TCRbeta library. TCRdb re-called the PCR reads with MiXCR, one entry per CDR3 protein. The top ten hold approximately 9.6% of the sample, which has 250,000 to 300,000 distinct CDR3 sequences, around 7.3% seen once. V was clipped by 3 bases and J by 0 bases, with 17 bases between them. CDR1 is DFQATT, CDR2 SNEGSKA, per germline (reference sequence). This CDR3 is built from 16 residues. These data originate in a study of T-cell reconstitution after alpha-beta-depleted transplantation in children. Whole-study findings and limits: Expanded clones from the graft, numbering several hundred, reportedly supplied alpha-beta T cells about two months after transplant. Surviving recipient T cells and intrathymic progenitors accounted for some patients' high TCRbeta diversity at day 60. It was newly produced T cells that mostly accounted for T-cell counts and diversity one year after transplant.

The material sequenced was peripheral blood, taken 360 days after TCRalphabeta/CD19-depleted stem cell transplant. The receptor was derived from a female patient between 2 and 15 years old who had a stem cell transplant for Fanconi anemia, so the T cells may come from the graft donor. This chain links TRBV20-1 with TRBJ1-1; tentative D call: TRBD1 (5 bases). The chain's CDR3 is CSARSPGRSMNTEAFF. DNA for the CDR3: TGCAGTGCTAGGTCGCCAGGGAGGAGCATGAACACTGAAGCTTTCTTT.